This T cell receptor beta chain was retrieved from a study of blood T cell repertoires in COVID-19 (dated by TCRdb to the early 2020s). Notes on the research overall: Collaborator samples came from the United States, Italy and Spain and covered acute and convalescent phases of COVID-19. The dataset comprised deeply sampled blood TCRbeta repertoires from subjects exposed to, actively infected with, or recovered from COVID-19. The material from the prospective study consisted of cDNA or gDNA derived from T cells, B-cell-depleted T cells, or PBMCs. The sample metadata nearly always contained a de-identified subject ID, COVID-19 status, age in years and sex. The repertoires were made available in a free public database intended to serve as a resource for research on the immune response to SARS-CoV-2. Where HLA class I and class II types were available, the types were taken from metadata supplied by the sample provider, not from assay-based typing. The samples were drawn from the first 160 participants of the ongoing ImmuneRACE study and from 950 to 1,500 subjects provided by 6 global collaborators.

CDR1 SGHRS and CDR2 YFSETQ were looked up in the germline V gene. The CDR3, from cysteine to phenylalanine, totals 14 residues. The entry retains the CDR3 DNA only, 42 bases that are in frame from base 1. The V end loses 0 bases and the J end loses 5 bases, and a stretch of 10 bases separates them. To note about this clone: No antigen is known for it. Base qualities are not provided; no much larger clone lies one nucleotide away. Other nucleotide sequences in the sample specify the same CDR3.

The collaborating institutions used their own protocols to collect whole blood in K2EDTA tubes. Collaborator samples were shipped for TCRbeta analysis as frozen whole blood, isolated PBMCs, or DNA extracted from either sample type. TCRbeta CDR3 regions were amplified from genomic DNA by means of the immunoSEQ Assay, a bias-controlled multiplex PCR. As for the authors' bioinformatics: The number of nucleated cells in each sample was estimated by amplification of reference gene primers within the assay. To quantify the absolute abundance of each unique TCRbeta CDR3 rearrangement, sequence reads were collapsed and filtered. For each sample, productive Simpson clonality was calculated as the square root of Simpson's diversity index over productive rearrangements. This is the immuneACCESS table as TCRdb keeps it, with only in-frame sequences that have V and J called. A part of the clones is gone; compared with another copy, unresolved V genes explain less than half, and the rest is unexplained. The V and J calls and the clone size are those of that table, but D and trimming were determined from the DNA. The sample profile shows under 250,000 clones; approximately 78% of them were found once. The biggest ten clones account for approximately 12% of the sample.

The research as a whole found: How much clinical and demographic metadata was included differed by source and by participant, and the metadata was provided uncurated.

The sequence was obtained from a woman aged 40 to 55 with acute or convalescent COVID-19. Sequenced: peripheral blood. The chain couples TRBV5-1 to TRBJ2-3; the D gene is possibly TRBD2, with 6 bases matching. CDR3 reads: CASSLAGLGDTQYF. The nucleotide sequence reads TGCGCCAGCAGCTTGGCGGGACTTGGAGATACGCAGTATTTT. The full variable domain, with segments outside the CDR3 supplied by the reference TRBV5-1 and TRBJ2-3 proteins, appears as KAGVTQTPRYLIKTRGQQVTLSCSPISGHRSVSWYQQTPGQGLQFLFEYFSETQRNKGNFPGRFSGRQFSNSRSEMNVSTLELGDSALYLCASSLAGLGDTQYFGPGTRLTVL.